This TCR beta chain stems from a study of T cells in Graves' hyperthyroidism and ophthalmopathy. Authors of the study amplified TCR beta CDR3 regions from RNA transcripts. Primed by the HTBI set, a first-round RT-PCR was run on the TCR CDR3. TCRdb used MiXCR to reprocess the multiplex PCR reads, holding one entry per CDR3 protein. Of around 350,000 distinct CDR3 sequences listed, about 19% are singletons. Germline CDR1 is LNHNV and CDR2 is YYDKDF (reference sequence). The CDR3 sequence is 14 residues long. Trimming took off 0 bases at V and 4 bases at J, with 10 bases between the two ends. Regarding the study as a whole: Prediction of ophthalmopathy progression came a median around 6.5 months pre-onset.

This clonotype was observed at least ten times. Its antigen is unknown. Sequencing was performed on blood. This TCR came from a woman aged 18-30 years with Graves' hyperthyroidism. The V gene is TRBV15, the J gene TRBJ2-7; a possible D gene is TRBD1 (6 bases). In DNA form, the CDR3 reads TGTGCCACCAGCAGAGAACAGGGATTTTACGAGCAGTACTTC. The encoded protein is CATSREQGFYEQYF.